A single sample is the source of the 17 T cell receptor beta chains below, sequenced in a study of blood T cell repertoires in COVID-19 (dated by TCRdb to 2019 to 2021). The protocol used for the library was the immunoSEQ multiplex PCR assay. Here the immuneACCESS table is served through TCRdb, limited to in-frame sequences with V and J called. Missing clones are a known gap in these copies; in checked studies unresolved V genes cover under half, and the rest lacks a known reason. This sample has 120,000 to 150,000 clones in its table, and roughly 80% of those were observed once. The ten largest account for about 39% of the sample. What was sequenced was peripheral blood. These TCRs come from a human donor in a cohort sampled during active COVID-19.

The CDR3 bases are TGCGCCAGCAGCCTCGAGGGGGGGCACACCGGGGAGCTGTTTTTT. It specifies CASSLEGGHTGELFF. The rearrangement joins TRBV4-3 to TRBJ2-2; weak D call: TRBD2 (7 bases). The CDR3 has 15 amino acids. Trimming shortened V by 4 bases and J by 3 bases, and 12 bases separated the two germline ends. CDR1 and CDR2 from the germline V gene are LGHNA and YSLEER.

The sample holds one count of this clone. V gene TRBV18 combines with J gene TRBJ2-5; 8 bases fit TRBD2. The CDR3 is 14 residues long. J lost 5 bases, V lost 4 bases, and 6 bases had no gene match. Germline V lookup: CDR1 KGHSH, CDR2 LQKENI. In DNA form, the CDR3 reads TGTGCCAGCTCACGACCACGGGAGGGGGAGACCCAGTACTTC. Translated, it gives CASSRPREGETQYF.

The chain employs TRBV7-2 and TRBJ1-4; the match to TRBD1 covers 8 bases. The CDR3 consists of 15 residues. Unmatched junction bases numbered 9, after V lost 5 bases and J lost 7 bases. Germline assignment: CDR1 SGHTA and CDR2 FQGNSA. The CDR3, as DNA: TGTGCCAGCAGCAGGCGGACAGGGTTGTCTGAAAAACTGTTTTTT. Protein product: CASSRRTGLSEKLFF. The entire variable domain, with the rest obtained from reference TRBV7-2 and TRBJ1-4, is as follows: GAGVSQSPSNKVTEKGKDVELRCDPISGHTALYWYRQSLGQGLEFLIYFQGNSAPDKSGLPSDRFSAERTGGSVSTLTIQRTQQEDSAVYLCASSRRTGLSEKLFFGSGTQLSVL.

The gene calls are TRBV25-1 and TRBJ2-5; 8 nucleotides align to TRBD1. The germline gives CDR1 MGHDK, CDR2 SYGVNS. The ends lost 8 bases at V and 7 bases at J; junction bases unmatched: 6. This CDR3 has 12 amino acids. The CDR3 spells CASRQGSGTQYF. As DNA, the CDR3 is TGTGCCAGCCGACAGGGGTCGGGGACCCAGTACTTC. Variable domain in full (rest from reference TRBV25-1 and TRBJ2-5): EADIYQTPRYLVIGTGKKITLECSQTMGHDKMYWYQQDPGMELHLIHYSYGVNSTEKGDLSSESTVSRIRTEHFPLTLESARPSHTSQYLCASRQGSGTQYFGPGTRLLVL.

This sequence joins TRBV5-1 and TRBJ1-1; 10 bases are a match to TRBD1. The CDR3 is made up of 13 amino acids. J was trimmed by 7 bases and V by 4 bases; bases with no gene match: 4. Germline V CDR1 and CDR2: SGHRS, YFSETQ. CDR3: CASSPDRGREAFF. The CDR3 DNA sequence: TGCGCCAGCAGCCCCGACAGGGGGCGTGAAGCTTTCTTT.

The chain uses TRBV5-4 and TRBJ2-5, with 10 bases aligning to TRBD2. The CDR3 extends over 18 amino acids. V dropped 0 bases and J dropped 5; count of bases not matched to a gene: 13. Germline values: CDR1 SGHNT, CDR2 YYREEE (reference sequence). The CDR3 spells CASSLASGGHKAGETQYF. CDR3 in DNA: TGTGCCAGCAGCTTGGCTAGCGGGGGACATAAGGCGGGGGAGACCCAGTACTTC.

The genes are TRBV7-2 and TRBJ1-1, with 8 bases lining up with TRBD1. In germline, CDR1 is SGHTA, CDR2 FQGNSA. Trimming at V came to 5 bases and at J to 6 bases, leaving 11 bases not matched to a gene. The CDR3 length is 15 residues. The CDR3 reads CASSVNSGGRAEAFF. CDR3 nucleotides: TGTGCCAGCAGCGTTAATTCAGGGGGCCGCGCTGAAGCTTTCTTT. The complete variable domain, with remaining parts taken from reference TRBV7-2 and TRBJ1-1, reads GAGVSQSPSNKVTEKGKDVELRCDPISGHTALYWYRQSLGQGLEFLIYFQGNSAPDKSGLPSDRFSAERTGGSVSTLTIQRTQQEDSAVYLCASSVNSGGRAEAFFGQGTRLTVV.

This sequence joins TRBV25-1 and TRBJ1-4; D is uncertain. The CDR3 totals 12 residues. With 5 bases removed from V and 8 bases from J, the gap between germline ends came to 9 bases. Germline lookup yields CDR1 MGHDK and CDR2 SYGVNS. The chain's CDR3 is CASSLREEKLFF. CDR3 DNA: TGTGCCAGCAGTCTGAGGGAGGAAAAACTGTTTTTT.

The V gene is TRBV27, the J gene TRBJ1-6; 7 positions match TRBD1. CDR3 length: 17 residues. Germline CDR1 is MNHEY and CDR2 is SMNVEV (reference sequence). V dropped 5 bases and J dropped 3; count of bases not matched to a gene: 10. The CDR3 loop reads CASSPLRDSLYNSPLHF. The CDR3 DNA reads TGTGCCAGCAGTCCACTGCGGGACAGCCTCTATAATTCACCCCTCCACTTT.

The V gene is TRBV4-1, the J gene TRBJ2-2; D remains unclear. V lost 4 bases, J lost 4 bases, and 19 bases lay in between. Germline CDR1 MGHRA, CDR2 YSYEKL. CDR3 length equals 17 residues. The CDR3 loop reads CASSPPVELIITGELFF. The CDR3 DNA reads TGCGCCAGCAGCCCCCCGGTAGAACTCATAATCACCGGGGAGCTGTTTTTT.

V and J are TRBV5-4 and TRBJ2-3, with TRBD2 matching 9 bases. The CDR3 contains 15 residues. Germline CDR1 is SGHNT and CDR2 is YYREEE (reference sequence). The V and J ends lost 3 bases and 5 bases, in that order; junction bases with no gene match: 7. The DNA for the CDR3 is TGTGCCAGCAGCTCGGGAGCTAGCGGGGTAGATACGCAGTATTTT. Translation gives CASSSGASGVDTQYF.

The chain couples TRBV6-4 to TRBJ2-5, with a tentative D call TRBD2 (6 bases). Germline values: CDR1 MRHNA, CDR2 SNTAGT. V was pared by 7 bases and J by 3 bases, with 9 bases between. This CDR3 contains 12 residues. CDR3 nucleotide sequence: TGTGCCAGCACTGCGGGGAAAGAGACCCAGTACTTC. Protein sequence: CASTAGKETQYF.

The V and J genes are TRBV19 and TRBJ2-1; 12 nucleotides match TRBD2. This CDR3 comprises 14 residues. CDR1 LNHDA and CDR2 SQIVND come from the germline V gene (reference sequence). J gave up 10 bases and V 5 bases, and 6 bases lay outside the gene matches. The CDR3 region has the DNA TGTGCCAGTAGTGCCTCGACTAGCGGGGGAGAGCAGTTCTTC. Amino acids: CASSASTSGGEQFF.

The rearrangement uses TRBV5-1 and TRBJ2-5; perhaps TRBD2 as D (6 bases). The germline V gene has CDR1 SGHRS and CDR2 YFSETQ. The CDR3 totals 14 residues. Trimming shortened V by 3 bases and J by 5 bases, and 14 bases separated the two germline ends. The CDR3 loop reads CASSYGTRWETQYF. The CDR3 DNA sequence: TGCGCCAGCAGCTACGGGACTCGATGGGAGACCCAGTACTTC.

This chain links TRBV18 with TRBJ2-1; TRBD1 might be the D (7 bases). From germline, CDR1 is KGHSH and CDR2 LQKENI. The CDR3 is 16 residues long. V shed 0 bases and J shed 3 bases, with 12 bases lying between them. This chain's CDR3 is CASSPPARGVYNEQFF. Here the CDR3 DNA reads TGTGCCAGCTCACCACCGGCCAGGGGGGTCTACAATGAGCAGTTCTTC. Full variable domain (outside the CDR3, taken from reference TRBV18 and TRBJ2-1): NAGVMQNPRHLVRRRGQEARLRCSPMKGHSHVYWYRQLPEEGLKFMVYLQKENIIDESGMPKERFSAEFPKEGPSILRIQQVVRGDSAAYFCASSPPARGVYNEQFFGPGTRLTVL.

The chain has TRBV6-1 and TRBJ1-1, with D unresolved. Germline V gene data show CDR1 as MNHNS and CDR2 as SASEGT. The CDR3 spans 14 residues. Trimming removed 0 bases at V and 4 bases at J, with 9 bases between. The CDR3: CASSEALESTEAFF. DNA of the CDR3: TGTGCCAGCAGTGAAGCCCTCGAGAGCACTGAAGCTTTCTTT.

The chain has TRBV4-1 and TRBJ1-1, with 9 nucleotides matching TRBD1. Trimming took 3 bases from V and 4 from J; bases not matched to a gene: 6. CDR3 length: 15 residues. Germline V CDR1 and CDR2: MGHRA, YSYEKL. CDR3 sequence (DNA): TGCGCCAGCAGCCACATCCAGACAGGGGGCACTGAAGCTTTCTTT. It yields the protein CASSHIQTGGTEAFF.